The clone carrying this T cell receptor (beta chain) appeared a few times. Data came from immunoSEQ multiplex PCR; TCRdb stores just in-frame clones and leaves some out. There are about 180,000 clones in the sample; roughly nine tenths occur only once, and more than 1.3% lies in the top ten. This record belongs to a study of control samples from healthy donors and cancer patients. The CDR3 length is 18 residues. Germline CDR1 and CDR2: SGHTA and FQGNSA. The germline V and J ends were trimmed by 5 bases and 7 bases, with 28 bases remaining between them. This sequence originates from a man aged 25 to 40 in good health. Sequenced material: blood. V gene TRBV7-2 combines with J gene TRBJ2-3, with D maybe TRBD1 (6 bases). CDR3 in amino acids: CASSKITHGGPEEYTQYF. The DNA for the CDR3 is TGTGCCAGCAGCAAAATTACCCATGGGGGCCCAGAAGAGTATACGCAGTATTTT.